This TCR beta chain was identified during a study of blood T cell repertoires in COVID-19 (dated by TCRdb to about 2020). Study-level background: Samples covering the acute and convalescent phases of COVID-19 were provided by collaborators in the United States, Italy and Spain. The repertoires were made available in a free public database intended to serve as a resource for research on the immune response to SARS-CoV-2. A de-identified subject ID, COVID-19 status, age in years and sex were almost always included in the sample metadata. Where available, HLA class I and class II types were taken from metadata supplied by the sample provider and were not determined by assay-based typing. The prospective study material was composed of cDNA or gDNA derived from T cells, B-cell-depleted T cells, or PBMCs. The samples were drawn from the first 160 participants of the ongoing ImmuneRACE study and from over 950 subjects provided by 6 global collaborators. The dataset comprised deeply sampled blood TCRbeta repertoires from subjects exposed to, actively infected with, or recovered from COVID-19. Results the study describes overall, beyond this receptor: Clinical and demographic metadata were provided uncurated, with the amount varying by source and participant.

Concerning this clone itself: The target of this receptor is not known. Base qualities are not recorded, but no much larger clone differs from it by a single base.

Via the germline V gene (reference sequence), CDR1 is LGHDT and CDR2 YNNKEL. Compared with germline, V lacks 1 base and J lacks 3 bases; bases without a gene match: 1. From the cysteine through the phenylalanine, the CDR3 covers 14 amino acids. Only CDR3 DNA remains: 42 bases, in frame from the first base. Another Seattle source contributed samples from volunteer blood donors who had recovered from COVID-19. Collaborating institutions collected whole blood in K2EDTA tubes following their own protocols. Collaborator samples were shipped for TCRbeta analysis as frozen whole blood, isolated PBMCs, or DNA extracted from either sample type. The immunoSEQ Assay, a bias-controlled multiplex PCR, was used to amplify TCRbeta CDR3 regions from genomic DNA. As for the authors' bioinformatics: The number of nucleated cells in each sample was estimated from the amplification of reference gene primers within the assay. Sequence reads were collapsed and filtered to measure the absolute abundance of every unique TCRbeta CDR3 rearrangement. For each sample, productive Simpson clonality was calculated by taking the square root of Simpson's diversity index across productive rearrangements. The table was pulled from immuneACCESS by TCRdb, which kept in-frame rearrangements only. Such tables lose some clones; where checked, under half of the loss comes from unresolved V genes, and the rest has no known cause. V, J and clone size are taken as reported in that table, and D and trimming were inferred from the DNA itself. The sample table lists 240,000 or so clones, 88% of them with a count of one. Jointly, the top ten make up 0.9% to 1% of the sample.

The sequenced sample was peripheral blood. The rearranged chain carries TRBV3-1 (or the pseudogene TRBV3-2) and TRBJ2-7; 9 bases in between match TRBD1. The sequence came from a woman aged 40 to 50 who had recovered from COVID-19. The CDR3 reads CASSQGTGDYEQYF. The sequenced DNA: TGTGCCAGCAGCCAAGGGACAGGGGACTACGAGCAGTACTTC.